This T cell receptor (beta chain) was profiled in a study of blood T cell repertoires in COVID-19. Sequenced by immunoSEQ multiplex PCR; TCRdb stores in-frame clones only, minus some. The data hold under 100,000 clones, with around 81% observed a single time. Per germline, CDR1 KGHDR and CDR2 SFDVKD. CDR3 length equals 16 residues. Trimming shortened V by 0 bases and J by 2 bases, and 11 bases separated the two germline ends. This clone was counted a single time. The sequencing sample was made of peripheral blood. The V and J genes are TRBV24-1 and TRBJ2-3; maybe TRBD1 (6 bases). The receptor was derived from a middle-aged man with acute or convalescent COVID-19. The DNA of the CDR3 is TGTGCCACCAGTGATTTGCAACAGGGATTCACAGATACGCAGTATTTT. Its protein is CATSDLQQGFTDTQYF.